Listed below are T cell receptor beta chains from one sample, sequenced in a study of tumour-infiltrating T cells in Burkitt lymphoma. Data came from immunoSEQ multiplex PCR; TCRdb stores just in-frame clones and leaves some out. The sample has several thousand clones; roughly a tenth are singletons. Sequenced material: tumor tissue. The receptors were gathered from a human donor with diffuse large B-cell lymphoma. Both conserved end residues are part of each CDR3. D genes are given only for firm matches.

>TRBV6-1|-|TRBJ1-5|12
CASSGRDQPQHF
>TRBV7-9|-|TRBJ2-5|13
CASSLGRSETQYF
>TRBV5-4|-|TRBJ2-5|16
CASSLGGQGNPETQYF
>TRBV7-9|TRBD1|TRBJ2-1|15
CASSLGTGGSNEQFF
>TRBV7-9|TRBD2|TRBJ2-7|14
CASSSSGGSYEQYF
>TRBV6-5|-|TRBJ2-7|13
CASSYSRKYEQYF
>TRBV19|TRBD1|TRBJ2-7|15
CASSIGRDRVYEQYF
>TRBV6-5|-|TRBJ1-1|11
CASSYLNEAFF
>TRBV10-3|-|TRBJ2-1|13
CASSPLADNEQFF
>TRBV5-4|-|TRBJ2-7|11
CASSRGGQQNF
>TRBV5-4|-|TRBJ1-4|16
CASSLGVPNPREKLFF
>TRBV29-1|-|TRBJ1-1|10
CSVRGTEAFF
>TRBV6-5|-|TRBJ2-7|15
CASSYTPDLSYEQYF
>TRBV6-4|-|TRBJ2-3|13
CASSDRESDTQYF
>TRBV6-1|-|TRBJ1-1|14
CASSEVDWNTEAFF
>TRBV13|-|TRBJ1-5|14
CASSSAGYNQPQHF
>TRBV7-9|-|TRBJ2-7|14
CASSAGGPVYEQYF
>TRBV5-6|-|TRBJ2-3|11
CASSLRDTQYF
>TRBV7-2|-|TRBJ2-1|13
CASSSRSGDEQFF
>TRBV4-2|-|TRBJ1-5|14
CASSQTEGGQPQHF
>TRBV25-1|TRBD1|TRBJ2-7|15
CASSERTGGPYEQYF
>TRBV13|TRBD1|TRBJ2-1|16
CASSGEGQGNYNEQFF
>TRBV27|-|TRBJ2-3|13
CASSPLLGGLKYF
>TRBV6-1|-|TRBJ1-2|13
CASSANGSRGYTF
>TRBV19|TRBD1|TRBJ1-1|15
CASSYSGTGNTEAFF
>TRBV19|TRBD1|TRBJ1-5|12
CASNRGTQPQHF
>TRBV13|-|TRBJ1-4|15
CASSLGPQGPEKLFF
>TRBV5-5|TRBD1|TRBJ2-7|13
CASRRQGSDEQYF
>TRBV28|-|TRBJ1-1|11
CASSLSAEAFF
>TRBV19|-|TRBJ1-1|14
CASSMMPANTEAFF
>TRBV2|TRBD1|TRBJ1-4|16
CASRQGTGATNEKLFF
>TRBV5-1|-|TRBJ2-3|13
CASSLDMGDTQYF
>TRBV5-1|-|TRBJ1-1|15
CASSLVQGVGTEAFF
>TRBV9|-|TRBJ1-2|14
CASSVVSGAYGYTF
>TRBV14|-|TRBJ1-2|15
CASSVDRRANYGYTF
>TRBV6-1|-|TRBJ1-4|13
CASSESEIEKLFF
>TRBV30|TRBD1|TRBJ2-5|13
CAWSVDRVETQYF
>TRBV7-8|-|TRBJ1-1|13
CASSSRLNTEAFF
>TRBV7-6|-|TRBJ1-1|14
CASSSGYVGSEAFF
>TRBV30|-|TRBJ2-7|13
CAWSVGGSYEQYF
>TRBV5-6|TRBD1|TRBJ2-5|13
CASRRQGGETQYF
>TRBV6-5|TRBD1|TRBJ2-5|14
CASSQPQGVGTQYF
>TRBV15|-|TRBJ2-1|13
CATSLGGYNEQFF
>TRBV5-6|-|TRBJ1-5|14
CASSLVGGNQPQHF
>TRBV2|-|TRBJ1-4|14
CASSETGFYEKLFF
>TRBV13|TRBD1|TRBJ2-7|15
CASSLGGQVSYEQYF
>TRBV10-1|-|TRBJ2-1|14
CASSENLGYNEQFF
>TRBV9|TRBD1|TRBJ2-7|13
CASSVGDRGSQYF
>TRBV7-8|TRBD2|TRBJ2-3|15
CASTTGGPQGDTQYF
>TRBV5-3|-|TRBJ1-1|17
CARIPREPRDRNTEAFF
>TRBV5-6|-|TRBJ1-2|13
CASSGGRNYGYTF
>TRBV6-5|-|TRBJ1-1|13
CASRLSQNTEAFF
>TRBV30|-|TRBJ2-7|15
CAWSPSGSVWGEQYF
>TRBV7-9|-|TRBJ1-5|16
CASSPGGGFSNQPQHF
>TRBV7-8|-|TRBJ1-1|15
CASSLGGQLNTEAFF